The clone carrying this T cell receptor (beta chain) was seen only a few times. The sample belongs to a study of T cells after yellow fever vaccination. TCRdb re-called the 5' RACE reads with MiXCR, one entry per CDR3 protein. Of 300,000 to 400,000 distinct CDR3 sequences listed, around 4.1% are singletons. V was cut by 0 bases and J by 0 bases, with 11 bases left in between. CDR1 is SGDLS and CDR2 is YYNGEE in the germline V gene. This CDR3 spans 16 amino acids. Sequenced material: PBMCs, taken 5 days after the yellow fever booster vaccination. The source is a man younger than 30 who received the YFV17D yellow fever vaccine. This chain connects TRBV9 to TRBJ2-3, with D unresolved. The CDR3, as DNA: TGTGCCAGCAGCGTAGTAAGTGGATTGAGCACAGATACGCAGTATTTT. This codes for CASSVVSGLSTDTQYF.